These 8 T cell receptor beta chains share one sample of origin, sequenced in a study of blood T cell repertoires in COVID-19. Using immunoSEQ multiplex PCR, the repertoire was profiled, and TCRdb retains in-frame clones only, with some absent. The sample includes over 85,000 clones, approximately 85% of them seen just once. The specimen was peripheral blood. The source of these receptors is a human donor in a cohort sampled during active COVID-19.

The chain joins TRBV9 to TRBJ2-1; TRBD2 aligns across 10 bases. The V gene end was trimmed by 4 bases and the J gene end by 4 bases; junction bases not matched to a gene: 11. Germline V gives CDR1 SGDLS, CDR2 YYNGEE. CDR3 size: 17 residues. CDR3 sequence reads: CASSRNEAGGFYNEQFF. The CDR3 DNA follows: TGTGCCAGCAGCAGAAACGAAGCGGGAGGGTTTTACAATGAGCAGTTCTTC.

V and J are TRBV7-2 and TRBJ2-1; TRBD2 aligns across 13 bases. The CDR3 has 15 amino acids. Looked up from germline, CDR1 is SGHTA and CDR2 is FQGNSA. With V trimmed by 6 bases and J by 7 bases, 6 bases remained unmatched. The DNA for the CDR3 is TGTGCCAGCAGGATGATGGGACTAGCGGGGAATGAGCAGTTCTTC. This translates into CASRMMGLAGNEQFF.

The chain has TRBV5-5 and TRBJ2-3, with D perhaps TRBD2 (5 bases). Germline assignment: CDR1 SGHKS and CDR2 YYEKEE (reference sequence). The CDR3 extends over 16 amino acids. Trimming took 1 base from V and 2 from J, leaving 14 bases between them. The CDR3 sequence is CASSLPRELVTDTQYF. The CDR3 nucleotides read TGTGCCAGCAGCTTGCCTCGGGAACTTGTCACAGATACGCAGTATTTT.

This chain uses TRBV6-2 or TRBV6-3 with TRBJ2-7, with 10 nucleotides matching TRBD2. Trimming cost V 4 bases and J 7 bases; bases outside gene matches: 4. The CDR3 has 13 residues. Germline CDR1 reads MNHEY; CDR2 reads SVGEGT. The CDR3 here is CASSWTSGYEQYF. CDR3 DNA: TGTGCCAGCAGTTGGACTAGCGGTTATGAGCAGTACTTC.

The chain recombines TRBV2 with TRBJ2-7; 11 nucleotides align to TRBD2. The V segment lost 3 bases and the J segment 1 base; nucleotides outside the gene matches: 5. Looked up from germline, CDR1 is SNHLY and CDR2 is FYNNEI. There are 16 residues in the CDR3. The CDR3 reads CASSESLAGGSYEQYF. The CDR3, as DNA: TGTGCCAGCAGTGAGAGCCTAGCGGGAGGTTCCTACGAGCAGTACTTC.

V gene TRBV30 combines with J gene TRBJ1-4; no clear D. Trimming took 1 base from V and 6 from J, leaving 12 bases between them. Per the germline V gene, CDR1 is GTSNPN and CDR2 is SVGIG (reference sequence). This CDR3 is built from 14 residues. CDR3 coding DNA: TGTGCCTGGAGTGGTCTGGAGGCGCATGAAAAACTGTTTTTT. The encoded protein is CAWSGLEAHEKLFF.

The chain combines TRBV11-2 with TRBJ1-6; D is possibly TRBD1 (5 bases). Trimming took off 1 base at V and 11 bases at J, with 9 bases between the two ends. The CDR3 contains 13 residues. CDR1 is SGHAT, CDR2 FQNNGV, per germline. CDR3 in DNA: TGTGCCAGCAGCTTAGGCCCGGGGGCACCCCTCCACTTT. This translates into CASSLGPGAPLHF.

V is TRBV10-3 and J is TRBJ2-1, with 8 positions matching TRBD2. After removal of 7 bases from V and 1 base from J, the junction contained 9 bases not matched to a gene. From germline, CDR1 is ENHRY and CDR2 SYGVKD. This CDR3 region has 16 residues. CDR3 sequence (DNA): TGTGCCATCATTGGAGCGGGAGCCGAATCCTACAATGAGCAGTTCTTC. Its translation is CAIIGAGAESYNEQFF.